The 18 T cell receptor beta chains below all came from one sample that was sequenced in a study of blood T cell repertoires in COVID-19 (dated by TCRdb to 2019 to 2021). The library came from the immunoSEQ multiplex PCR assay. In its TCRdb copy, this immuneACCESS table keeps in-frame sequences only and misses some clones. Where compared with another copy, unresolved V genes explain less than half of these, and the others have no known cause. A total of roughly 43,000 clones appear in this sample, 86% of them only once. Approximately 3% of the sample is held by the ten biggest clonotypes. Sequencing used PBMCs or T cells enriched from blood (not recorded which). The receptor source for this set is a woman in her forties or fifties who had recovered from COVID-19.

The V call is TRBV4-1, the J call TRBJ2-7; tentatively, D is TRBD1 (5 bases). The V gene's germline CDR1 is MGHRA and CDR2 YSYEKL. Trimming took 9 bases from V and 0 from J, leaving 18 bases between them. The CDR3 spans 15 residues. The CDR3 reads CASTLSKQGSYEQYF. The CDR3 DNA reads TGCGCCAGTACCCTCTCAAAGCAGGGCTCCTACGAGCAGTACTTC.

The V and J genes are TRBV10-2 and TRBJ2-1, with a weak D call TRBD2 (6 bases). Germline loops: CDR1 WSHSY, CDR2 SAAADI. The CDR3 runs to 13 residues. V lost 4 bases to trimming and J lost 8 bases, with 12 bases between them. The CDR3: CASSGLDSDEQFF. The CDR3 nucleotides read TGCGCCAGCAGTGGACTAGACTCGGATGAGCAGTTCTTC.

V gene TRBV9 combines with J gene TRBJ2-5; 8 bases are shared with TRBD1. After removal of 2 bases from V and 3 bases from J, the junction contained 15 bases not matched to a gene. The germline V gene has CDR1 SGDLS and CDR2 YYNGEE. CDR3 length equals 18 residues. CDR3 sequence: CASSVASAGGQVKETQYF. The CDR3 DNA reads as TGTGCCAGCAGCGTGGCTTCAGCAGGGGGACAGGTGAAAGAGACCCAGTACTTC.

The chain joins TRBV28 to TRBJ2-7; D possibly corresponds to TRBD1 (6 bases). Germline V CDR1 and CDR2: MDHEN, SYDVKM. CDR3 length: 17 amino acids. The V and J ends lost 6 bases and 3 bases respectively, with 24 bases between them. CDR3 amino acids: CASSLRPAGQSIYEQYF. Written as DNA, the CDR3 is TGTGCCAGCAGCCTAAGACCCGCTGGACAGTCTATCTACGAGCAGTACTTC.

This chain connects TRBV27 to TRBJ1-1, with 9 bases that match TRBD1. J lost 1 base, V lost 6 bases, and 12 bases had no gene match. The germline CDR1 and CDR2 sequences are MNHEY and SMNVEV (reference sequence). The CDR3 runs 17 residues. CDR3: CASSKVFSQGANTEAFF. DNA for the CDR3: TGTGCCAGCAGCAAGGTGTTTTCACAGGGGGCGAACACTGAAGCTTTCTTT.

This chain links TRBV5-1 with TRBJ2-1; D may be TRBD2 (7 bases). Germline V gives CDR1 SGHRS, CDR2 YFSETQ. The CDR3 spans 15 residues. V was shortened by 1 base and J by 8 bases, with 16 bases between the two germline ends. CDR3 in amino acids: CASSLLVGGQDEQFF. The CDR3 nucleotides read TGCGCCAGCAGCTTGTTAGTGGGGGGGCAGGATGAGCAGTTCTTC.

The chain has TRBV19 and TRBJ1-1; D is undetermined. This CDR3 is built from 14 residues. Between the trimmed V and J ends, which lost 8 bases and 0 bases, there was a span of 13 bases. Germline V CDR1 and CDR2: LNHDA, SQIVND (reference sequence). Here the CDR3 reads CASGARGMNTEAFF. CDR3 bases: TGTGCCAGTGGTGCACGGGGTATGAACACTGAAGCTTTCTTT.

V is TRBV5-8 and J is TRBJ2-5; TRBD2 aligns across 9 bases. Germline V lookup: CDR1 SGHTS, CDR2 YDEGEE. The CDR3 has 15 residues. The J segment lost 4 bases and the V segment lost 1 base, leaving 5 bases of the junction unmatched. The CDR3 protein is CASSLRTSVIETQYF. The CDR3 DNA sequence: TGTGCCAGCAGCTTGAGGACTAGCGTAATAGAGACCCAGTACTTC.

In nucleotides, the CDR3 is TGTGCCTGGAGTCCCGGGGGGCTTTCTCTTGGGAAACTGTTTTTT. Protein sequence: CAWSPGGLSLGKLFF. V gene TRBV30 combines with J gene TRBJ1-4, with D maybe TRBD1 (6 bases). The germline CDR1 and CDR2 sequences are GTSNPN and SVGIG (reference sequence). The CDR3 spans 15 residues. The V and J ends lost 2 bases and 11 bases respectively, with 21 bases between them.

This sequence joins TRBV19 and TRBJ1-1, with TRBD1 as a possible D gene (6 bases). Deletions cut 6 bases from V and 4 bases from J, with 12 bases between. CDR3 length equals 13 residues. CDR1 is LNHDA, CDR2 SQIVND, per germline (reference sequence). The CDR3 DNA follows: TGTGCCAGTAGCCAGGGGTTCGGCACTGAAGCTTTCTTT. Protein: CASSQGFGTEAFF.

This rearrangement joins TRBV6-2 or TRBV6-3 to TRBJ1-1; TRBD1 agrees at 12 bases. This CDR3 is 18 amino acids long. CDR1 MNHEY and CDR2 SVGEGT come from the germline V gene. V was pared by 6 bases and J by 2 bases, with 13 bases of the junction left unmatched. The CDR3 region is CASSVGILGQGANTEAFF. The CDR3 DNA is TGTGCCAGCAGCGTGGGTATCTTGGGACAGGGGGCAAACACTGAAGCTTTCTTT.

J is TRBJ2-2 and V is TRBV7-2; the D gene is possibly TRBD2 (6 bases). The CDR3 length is 15 residues. V lost 4 bases, J lost 1 base, and 10 bases lay in between. Looked up from germline, CDR1 is SGHTA and CDR2 is FQGNSA. The chain's CDR3 is CASSSLALNTGELFF. The CDR3 region has the DNA TGTGCCAGCAGCTCACTAGCTTTGAACACCGGGGAGCTGTTTTTT.

This chain joins TRBV6-5 and TRBJ1-5, with a tentative D call TRBD1 (5 bases). CDR1 and CDR2 from the germline V gene are MNHEY and SVGAGI. The CDR3 extends over 14 amino acids. The ends were cut back, 6 bases at V and 4 bases at J, with 13 bases in the middle. The CDR3 region is CASRADSTNQPQHF. The CDR3, as DNA: TGTGCCAGCAGGGCAGACAGTACGAATCAGCCCCAGCATTTT.

The chain uses TRBV28 and TRBJ1-2; a weak D match, TRBD1 (5 bases). Trimming left V 6 bases short and J 4 bases short, with 12 bases between. Germline CDR1 is MDHEN and CDR2 is SYDVKM. The length of the CDR3 is 13 residues. DNA for the CDR3: TGTGCCAGCAGAAAGGGAAGGGGCTATGGCTACACCTTC. It is translated as CASRKGRGYGYTF.

The chain couples TRBV3-1 (or the pseudogene TRBV3-2) to TRBJ1-1; maybe TRBD1 (6 bases). V was clipped by 1 base and J by 5 bases, with 11 bases between them. This CDR3 is built from 14 residues. Germline assignment: CDR1 LGHDT and CDR2 YNNKEL (reference sequence). The CDR3 here is CASSQGSRGTEAFF. The CDR3 DNA reads as TGTGCCAGCAGCCAAGGATCCAGGGGAACTGAAGCTTTCTTT.

The chain uses TRBV28 and TRBJ1-5, with 7 bases fitting TRBD1. J lost 7 bases, V lost 2 bases, and 5 bases had no gene match. The CDR3 covers 14 residues. Per germline, CDR1 MDHEN and CDR2 SYDVKM. The DNA of the CDR3 is TGTGCCAGCAGTTTAGTACAGGGGAAGCAGCCCCAGCATTTT. Its translation: CASSLVQGKQPQHF.

This chain joins TRBV6-5 and TRBJ1-6; perhaps TRBD1 as D (5 bases). This CDR3 is built from 15 residues. Germline V CDR1 and CDR2: MNHEY, SVGAGI. Trimming stripped 7 bases from V and 0 bases from J, with 10 bases between. In DNA, the CDR3 is TGTGCCAGCACCCGACAGAGCTCCTATAATTCACCCCTCCACTTT. This codes for CASTRQSSYNSPLHF.

This rearrangement joins TRBV2 to TRBJ1-5, with TRBD1 matching over 8 bases. The CDR3 is made up of 14 amino acids. J lost 6 bases, V lost 3 bases, and 4 bases had no gene match. CDR1 is SNHLY, CDR2 FYNNEI, per germline. The CDR3 DNA follows: TGTGCCAGCAGTGACAGGGGGCGCAGTCAGCCCCAGCATTTT. This translates into CASSDRGRSQPQHF.